The next 23 T cell receptor beta chains were all read from a single sample in a study of early T cells in non-severe SARS-CoV-2 infection. In TCRdb, the 5' RACE reads were re-called with MiXCR into one record per CDR3 protein. The data show around 92,000 distinct CDR3 sequences, about 10% seen once. Sample: whole blood. These receptors were taken from an adult who was a healthcare worker with PCR-confirmed SARS-CoV-2 infection or an uninfected control (not recorded which).

The table lists this clonotype with many counts. The gene calls are TRBV5-1 and TRBJ1-1; unclear D gene. The V end lost 3 bases, the J end lost 1 base, and 13 bases lay between the germline ends. The CDR3 loop spans 15 amino acids. From germline, CDR1 is SGHRS and CDR2 YFSETQ. The CDR3 DNA follows: TGCGCCAGCAGCTATGGAGAGATGAGGAACACTGAAGCTTTCTTT. Protein: CASSYGEMRNTEAFF.

The sample holds many counts of this clonotype. The chain has TRBV29-1 and TRBJ2-1; 9 nucleotides match TRBD1. V was clipped by 7 bases and J by 4 bases; unmatched bases: 8. From germline, CDR1 is SQVTM and CDR2 ANQGSEA. CDR3 length: 14 residues. The CDR3 here is CSAQVDRGYNEQFF. The CDR3 region has the DNA TGCAGCGCCCAAGTGGACAGGGGATACAATGAGCAGTTCTTC.

In DNA, the CDR3 is TGTGCCAGTGGCAGGGTGGAGACCCAGTACTTC. It specifies CASGRVETQYF. The V and J genes are TRBV12-3 or TRBV12-4 and TRBJ2-5; perhaps TRBD1 as D (5 bases). Trimming stripped 9 bases from V and 5 bases from J, with 10 bases between. The CDR3 sequence is 11 residues long.

This clonotype was observed many times. CDR3 in amino acids: CASSLPLGGKPFQETQYF. The CDR3 DNA reads as TGCGCCAGCAGCCTCCCCTTAGGGGGGAAGCCATTTCAAGAGACCCAGTACTTC. The V and J genes are TRBV5-1 and TRBJ2-5; D may correspond to TRBD1 or TRBD2 (6 bases each). Germline V gene sequence: CDR1 SGHRS, CDR2 YFSETQ. CDR3 length equals 18 residues. Trimming shortened V by 4 bases and J by 2 bases, and 24 bases separated the two germline ends.

This clonotype was detected ten times or more. The chain carries TRBV7-3 and TRBJ1-1; D is undetermined. Germline V gene sequence: CDR1 SGHTA, CDR2 FQGTGA. The CDR3 has 14 amino acids. Trimming took off 5 bases at V and 2 bases at J, with 12 bases between the two ends. The CDR3 coding sequence is TGTGCCAGCAGCCGGCTGGGATCAAACACTGAAGCTTTCTTT. Translation gives CASSRLGSNTEAFF.

This clonotype has at least ten counts. The chain has TRBV7-8 and TRBJ1-2; the match to TRBD1 covers 8 bases. Germline CDR1 and CDR2: SGHVS and FQNEAQ. V lost 1 base and J lost 9; bases outside the gene matches: 7. The CDR3 totals 14 residues. The CDR3 bases are TGTGCCAGCAGCTTAGAAGGACAGGGTATTAGCTACACCTTC. Translated: CASSLEGQGISYTF.

This clonotype was seen many times. The chain couples TRBV7-9 to TRBJ2-2, with TRBD2 as a possible D gene (6 bases). Trimming took 5 bases from V and 5 from J, leaving 15 bases between them. The CDR3 loop spans 15 amino acids. Germline lookup yields CDR1 SEHNR and CDR2 FQNEAQ (reference sequence). CDR3: CASSPRREGTGELFF. The CDR3 bases are TGTGCCAGCAGCCCCAGGCGGGAAGGTACCGGGGAGCTGTTTTTT.

This clonotype was recorded a few times. The CDR3 coding sequence is TGTGCCAGCAGCTTAGGTGTCTTAGGAGGAAACACCATATATTTT. This codes for CASSLGVLGGNTIYF. This rearrangement joins TRBV13 to TRBJ1-3; D unclear. The V end lost 0 bases, the J end lost 4 bases, and 10 bases lay between the germline ends. Germline CDR1 reads PRHDT; CDR2 reads FYEKMQ (reference sequence). The CDR3 contains 15 residues.

The rearrangement uses TRBV5-4 and TRBJ2-5; a weak D match, TRBD1 (6 bases). Looked up from germline, CDR1 is SGHNT and CDR2 is YYREEE (reference sequence). This CDR3 is built from 14 residues. Trimming cost V 4 bases and J 1 base, with 11 bases left between them. The chain's CDR3 is CASSLQGPQETQYF. In DNA form, the CDR3 reads TGTGCCAGCAGCCTCCAGGGGCCCCAAGAGACCCAGTACTTC.

The V and J genes are TRBV20-1 and TRBJ2-1, with D perhaps matching TRBD2 (5 bases). V was shortened by 3 bases and J by 6 bases, with 24 bases between the two germline ends. Germline CDR1 is DFQATT and CDR2 is SNEGSKA (reference sequence). This CDR3 comprises 17 residues. CDR3 sequence: CSASLWKGLPSSNEQFF. In nucleotides, the CDR3 is TGCAGTGCTAGTCTCTGGAAAGGACTCCCTTCTTCCAATGAGCAGTTCTTC.

This clonotype was found a few times. V and J are TRBV5-4 and TRBJ1-1; 9 nucleotides line up with TRBD1. Germline values: CDR1 SGHNT, CDR2 YYREEE (reference sequence). This CDR3 is built from 14 residues. The V and J ends lost 5 bases and 5 bases, in that order; junction bases with no gene match: 7. In nucleotides, the CDR3 is TGTGCCAGCAGAATAACAGGGGGCCGGACTGAAGCTTTCTTT. Protein: CASRITGGRTEAFF.

The chain couples TRBV9 to TRBJ1-2, with D perhaps matching TRBD1 (5 bases). Germline CDR1 is SGDLS and CDR2 is YYNGEE. CDR3 length equals 16 residues. V was shortened by 4 bases and J by 4 bases, with 20 bases between the two germline ends. DNA of the CDR3: TGTGCCAGCAGCCCCCGTAGCCAGGGTATAGGCTATGGCTACACCTTC. Encoded protein: CASSPRSQGIGYGYTF.

The sample holds many counts of this clonotype. This chain uses TRBV7-9 with TRBJ1-3; D call uncertain. CDR1 is SEHNR and CDR2 is FQNEAQ in the germline V gene (reference sequence). V gave up 4 bases and J gave up 9 bases, with 19 bases separating them. The CDR3 contains 15 residues. The CDR3 here is CASSSGKIRGGTIYF. The CDR3, as DNA: TGTGCCAGCAGCTCCGGAAAAATACGAGGCGGCACCATATATTTT. The full variable domain, rest sourced from reference TRBV7-9 and TRBJ1-3, is DTGVSQNPRHKITKRGQNVTFRCDPISEHNRLYWYRQTLGQGPEFLTYFQNEAQLEKSRLLSDRFSAERPKGSFSTLEIQRTEQGDSAMYLCASSSGKIRGGTIYFGEGSWLTVV.

This clonotype turned up a few times. The J gene is TRBJ1-1, the V gene TRBV18; 7 nucleotides match TRBD1. The germline V gene encodes CDR1 KGHSH and CDR2 LQKENI. V lost 4 bases and J lost 4; bases outside the gene matches: 9. The CDR3 extends over 15 amino acids. The chain's CDR3 is CASSQWDSRGTEAFF. The CDR3 nucleotides are TGTGCCAGCTCACAATGGGACAGCCGGGGCACTGAAGCTTTCTTT.

This clonotype was picked up a small number of times. This sequence joins TRBV6-2 or TRBV6-3 and TRBJ2-7; D is possibly TRBD2 (5 bases). The V end lost 5 bases, the J end lost 5 bases, and 19 bases lay between the germline ends. Per the germline V gene, CDR1 is MNHEY and CDR2 is SVGEGT. This CDR3 comprises 15 residues. The CDR3 DNA reads TGTGCCAGCAGTCCTATTGCGGGCCTAACGAACGAGCAGTACTTC. This gives the protein CASSPIAGLTNEQYF.

The chain recombines TRBV18 with TRBJ1-1, with 7 nucleotides matching TRBD1. Germline CDR1 and CDR2: KGHSH and LQKENI. V dropped 2 bases and J dropped 1; count of bases not matched to a gene: 1. CDR3 length: 14 amino acids. CDR3 sequence reads: CASSPTGENTEAFF. The CDR3 bases are TGTGCCAGCTCACCAACAGGGGAGAACACTGAAGCTTTCTTT.

V is TRBV7-8 and J is TRBJ2-7; the D is unclear. Trimming removed 10 bases from V and 4 bases from J, with 20 bases in between. CDR1 is SGHVS and CDR2 is FQNEAQ in the germline V gene. CDR3 length: 14 amino acids. For the CDR3, the DNA is TGTGCCACGAGTCGAATAGGTTCTTCTTACGAGCAGTACTTC. This translates into CATSRIGSSYEQYF.

This sequence joins TRBV29-1 and TRBJ2-5; 9 bases line up with TRBD2. CDR3 length: 16 amino acids. With V trimmed by 0 bases and J by 5 bases, 10 bases remained unmatched. In germline, CDR1 is SQVTM, CDR2 ANQGSEA. CDR3 DNA sequence: TGCAGCGTTGAAGATATGACTAGCGGCAGTATGGAGACCCAGTACTTC. Translation gives CSVEDMTSGSMETQYF.

This clonotype has just a few counts. The chain couples TRBV6-5 to TRBJ2-1, with 7 nucleotides matching TRBD2. The CDR3 spans 14 residues. Trimming took 7 bases from V and 6 from J; bases not matched to a gene: 9. Germline V CDR1 and CDR2: MNHEY, SVGAGI. CDR3 region: CASTPTGTTNEQFF. CDR3 DNA: TGTGCCAGCACCCCGACCGGGACTACCAATGAGCAGTTCTTC.

This clonotype was recorded at least ten times. The chain carries TRBV12-3 or TRBV12-4 and TRBJ1-2, with 10 bases that match TRBD1. The V segment lost 3 bases and the J segment 8 bases; nucleotides outside the gene matches: 6. The CDR3 consists of 14 residues. The DNA for the CDR3 is TGTGCCAGCAGTTTTGGGACAGGGGACTCCGGCTACACCTTC. Encoded protein: CASSFGTGDSGYTF.

This clonotype was seen more than once but under ten times. The CDR3 here is CASSHRGAVETQYF. The CDR3 DNA reads as TGTGCCAGCAGCCACCGGGGGGCCGTCGAGACCCAGTACTTC. The rearrangement links TRBV5-4 to TRBJ2-5, with D possibly matching TRBD2 (7 bases). Germline CDR1 and CDR2: SGHNT and YYREEE (reference sequence). Trimming removed 4 bases at V and 5 bases at J, with 15 bases between. CDR3 length equals 14 residues.

This clonotype was picked up a small number of times. The chain links TRBV3-1 to TRBJ2-2; TRBD2 matches 7 bases. Germline CDR1 LGHDT, CDR2 YNNKEL (reference sequence). This CDR3 has 18 residues. V was clipped by 0 bases and J by 7 bases; unmatched bases: 14. CDR3 sequence reads: CASSQELWREGHDGELFF. DNA of the CDR3: TGTGCCAGCAGCCAAGAATTATGGAGGGAGGGGCACGACGGGGAGCTGTTTTTT.

This clonotype was seen many times. The V gene is TRBV30, the J gene TRBJ2-7; D is unclear. The V gene's germline CDR1 is GTSNPN and CDR2 SVGIG (reference sequence). Trimming removed 1 base at V and 4 bases at J, with 5 bases between. The CDR3 has 11 amino acids. Written as DNA, the CDR3 is TGTGCCTGGAGTGAGAGATACGAGCAGTACTTC. It yields the protein CAWSERYEQYF.